This T cell receptor beta chain is from a study of vaccination and CD4 T cells after COVID-19. Treatment noted: roughly ten-day PBMC culture with coronavirus spike peptide pools or control peptides (ViraFEST assay). Cultured CD4+ T cell DNA underwent sequencing with the Oncomine TCR Beta short-read assay. TCRdb analysed the PCR reads with MiXCR anew, one entry per CDR3 protein. The data hold more than 4,500 distinct CDR3 sequences, with around half observed a single time. Germline-derived CDR1 and CDR2 are SGHTA and FQGNSA. Trimming removed 3 bases at V and 2 bases at J, with 4 bases between. This CDR3 has 12 residues. In regard to this clonotype: The antigen remains unidentified.

Input material: CD4+ T cells from blood, cultured in vitro. The rearrangement uses TRBV7-2 and TRBJ1-1; D call uncertain. The TCR was taken from a human donor who had recovered from COVID-19. CDR3 bases: TGTGCCAGCAGCTTTGGAAACACTGAAGCTTTCTTT. The encoded protein is CASSFGNTEAFF.